A selection of T cell receptor beta chains follows, all from one sample in a study of blood T cell repertoires in COVID-19. Assay: immunoSEQ multiplex PCR; the TCRdb copy retains only in-frame clones and omits some. This table holds about 93,000 clones, about nine tenths found once. The material sequenced was peripheral blood. Source of these receptors: a man over 45 with acute or convalescent COVID-19. Each CDR3 is given with its conserved first and last residue. The D gene is left open where the match is weak. Size values are once, few and many counts, or a class for expanded clones, and some rows have none.

clone size: -
V gene: TRBV28
D gene: TRBD1
J gene: TRBJ1-2
CDR3 protein: CASKQGRSYGYTF
CDR3 DNA: TGTGCCAGCAAACAGGGGCGGAGCTATGGCTACACCTTC

clone size: -
V gene: TRBV7-9
D gene: -
J gene: TRBJ1-1
CDR3 protein: CASSLLGQNTEAFF
CDR3 DNA: TGTGCCAGCAGCTTACTGGGACAGAACACTGAAGCTTTCTTT

clone size: -
V gene: TRBV7-9
D gene: -
J gene: TRBJ1-1
CDR3 protein: CASSLEQRPNTEAFF
CDR3 DNA: TGTGCCAGCAGCTTAGAGCAGCGGCCGAACACTGAAGCTTTCTTT

clone size: -
V gene: TRBV7-2
D gene: -
J gene: TRBJ1-6
CDR3 protein: CASSPGPRGSFNSPLHF
CDR3 DNA: TGTGCCAGCAGCCCAGGTCCCAGGGGCTCCTTTAATTCACCCCTCCACTTT

clone size: -
V gene: TRBV6-5
D gene: -
J gene: TRBJ1-1
CDR3 protein: CASSLPFGGWAFF
CDR3 DNA: TGTGCCAGCAGCCTCCCGTTCGGGGGATGGGCTTTCTTT

clone size: -
V gene: TRBV5-6
D gene: -
J gene: TRBJ1-2
CDR3 protein: CASQEEPSPNYGYTF
CDR3 DNA: TGTGCCAGCCAGGAGGAGCCGAGTCCTAACTATGGCTACACCTTC

clone size: -
V gene: TRBV11-2
D gene: -
J gene: TRBJ1-2
CDR3 protein: CASSLDPGAAYGYTF
CDR3 DNA: TGTGCCAGCAGCTTAGATCCAGGGGCGGCCTATGGCTACACCTTC

clone size: -
V gene: TRBV11-2
D gene: TRBD1
J gene: TRBJ1-6
CDR3 protein: CASTLDRDSPLHF
CDR3 DNA: TGTGCCAGCACCCTCGACAGGGATTCACCCCTCCACTTT

clone size: -
V gene: TRBV28
D gene: TRBD1
J gene: TRBJ1-6
CDR3 protein: CASSLPSQGGLRINFSPLHF
CDR3 DNA: TGTGCCAGCAGTCTCCCGTCCCAAGGGGGCCTTCGGATTAATTTTTCACCCCTCCACTTT

clone size: -
V gene: TRBV30
D gene: TRBD1
J gene: TRBJ1-1
CDR3 protein: CAWNGQGADTEAFF
CDR3 DNA: TGTGCCTGGAATGGACAGGGGGCGGACACTGAAGCTTTCTTT

clone size: once
V gene: TRBV3-1/TRBV3-2
D gene: -
J gene: TRBJ2-3
CDR3 protein: CASSQMALQVTDTQYF
CDR3 DNA: TGTGCCAGCAGCCAAATGGCCCTACAGGTCACAGATACGCAGTATTTT

clone size: -
V gene: TRBV4-2
D gene: -
J gene: TRBJ2-7
CDR3 protein: CASSPRLEAYEQYF
CDR3 DNA: TGTGCCAGCAGCCCCCGACTAGAGGCCTACGAGCAGTACTTC

clone size: -
V gene: TRBV19
D gene: -
J gene: TRBJ2-1
CDR3 protein: CASSINGAYNEQFF
CDR3 DNA: TGTGCCAGTAGTATTAACGGGGCCTACAATGAGCAGTTCTTC

clone size: -
V gene: TRBV5-6
D gene: -
J gene: TRBJ1-4
CDR3 protein: CASSRGEKLFF
CDR3 DNA: TGTGCCAGCAGTCGGGGTGAAAAACTGTTTTTT

clone size: -
V gene: TRBV7-8
D gene: -
J gene: TRBJ2-3
CDR3 protein: CASSLGRGTDTQYF
CDR3 DNA: TGTGCCAGCAGCTTAGGCAGGGGCACAGATACGCAGTATTTT

clone size: -
V gene: TRBV7-9
D gene: -
J gene: TRBJ1-4
CDR3 protein: CASVPPGSTNEKLFF
CDR3 DNA: TGTGCCAGCGTCCCCCCAGGGTCAACTAATGAAAAACTGTTTTTT

clone size: once
V gene: TRBV10-3
D gene: -
J gene: TRBJ1-1
CDR3 protein: CAISTIQGAHTEAFF
CDR3 DNA: TGTGCCATCAGTACCATACAAGGGGCGCATACTGAAGCTTTCTTT

clone size: -
V gene: TRBV18
D gene: -
J gene: TRBJ2-5
CDR3 protein: CASSPDSLSETQYF
CDR3 DNA: TGTGCCAGCTCACCGGACAGTCTTTCGGAGACCCAGTACTTC

clone size: -
V gene: TRBV19
D gene: TRBD1
J gene: TRBJ1-3
CDR3 protein: CASSDRGSGNTIYF
CDR3 DNA: TGTGCCAGTAGTGACAGGGGCTCTGGAAACACCATATATTTT

clone size: -
V gene: TRBV7-8
D gene: TRBD1
J gene: TRBJ1-5
CDR3 protein: CASSGQARNQPQHF
CDR3 DNA: TGTGCCAGCAGCGGACAGGCGAGGAATCAGCCCCAGCATTTT

clone size: -
V gene: TRBV7-7
D gene: TRBD1
J gene: TRBJ1-3
CDR3 protein: CASSTGTDSGNTIYF
CDR3 DNA: TGTGCCAGCAGCACCGGGACAGACTCTGGAAACACCATATATTTT

clone size: -
V gene: TRBV6-5
D gene: -
J gene: TRBJ2-1
CDR3 protein: CASTGSSYNEQFF
CDR3 DNA: TGTGCCAGCACGGGGAGCTCCTACAATGAGCAGTTCTTC

clone size: -
V gene: TRBV2
D gene: -
J gene: TRBJ2-2
CDR3 protein: CASGKSSNTGELFF
CDR3 DNA: TGTGCCAGCGGTAAAAGCTCGAACACCGGGGAGCTGTTTTTT

clone size: -
V gene: TRBV28
D gene: -
J gene: TRBJ2-2
CDR3 protein: CAGGGQANTGELFF
CDR3 DNA: TGTGCCGGGGGGGGACAGGCGAACACCGGGGAGCTGTTTTTT